This passage covers 26 T cell receptor beta chains from one sample sequenced in a study of Graves' ophthalmopathy and Graves' hyperthyroidism. Investigators amplified TCR beta CDR3 regions from RNA transcripts. Following a first-round RT-PCR that used HTBI primers, a second-round multiplex PCR was carried out. Each CDR3 protein gets one entry after TCRdb re-called the multiplex PCR reads with MiXCR. The data contain just over 600,000 distinct CDR3 sequences, approximately 21% of them singletons. The sequenced sample was peripheral blood. Receptors were obtained from a woman between 18 and 29 years old with stable Graves' hyperthyroidism. Some clones in this sample may be carry-over from other donors' samples.

The genes are TRBV30 and TRBJ2-6; D gene uncertain. The V gene lost 2 bases and the J gene lost 11 bases, with 10 bases spanning the gap. Germline V CDR1 and CDR2: GTSNPN, SVGIG (reference sequence). The CDR3 runs 12 residues. Here the CDR3 reads CAWSWSVDVLTF. CDR3 nucleotides: TGTGCCTGGAGTTGGTCGGTCGACGTCCTGACTTTC.

V and J are TRBV16 and TRBJ1-2; TRBD1 matches at 9 bases. From germline, CDR1 is KGHSY and CDR2 FQNENV. CDR3 size: 17 residues. V lost 4 bases and J lost 1; bases outside the gene matches: 10. CDR3: CASSPGTGTFSNYGYTF. CDR3 coding DNA: TGTGCCAGCAGCCCCGGGACAGGGACCTTTAGTAACTATGGCTACACCTTC.

This clonotype appeared many times. V usage is TRBV19 and J usage is TRBJ1-1; 11 bases align to TRBD1. The germline gives CDR1 LNHDA, CDR2 SQIVND (reference sequence). Trimming at V came to 5 bases and at J to 0 bases, leaving 11 bases not matched to a gene. This CDR3 comprises 18 residues. CDR3 loop: CASSDRGQGAGMNTEAFF. CDR3 nucleotide sequence: TGTGCCAGTAGTGATCGTGGACAGGGGGCTGGTATGAACACTGAAGCTTTCTTT.

This clonotype was observed a handful of times. J is TRBJ2-5 and V is TRBV6-1; D call uncertain. The CDR3 covers 12 residues. Trimming took off 6 bases at V and 4 bases at J, with 9 bases between the two ends. Germline CDR1 is MNHNS and CDR2 is SASEGT. CDR3 in amino acids: CASRDTRETQYF. CDR3 in DNA: TGTGCCAGCAGAGATACACGAGAGACCCAGTACTTC.

In this sample, this clonotype turned up many times. The chain employs TRBV6-1 and TRBJ2-2; D could derive from TRBD1 or TRBD2 (5 bases each). CDR3 length: 14 residues. V shed 3 bases and J shed 4 bases, with 9 bases lying between them. CDR1 and CDR2 (germline): MNHNS, SASEGT. CDR3 in amino acids: CASSDRDPTGELFF. Here the CDR3 DNA reads TGTGCCAGCAGTGACAGGGACCCCACCGGGGAGCTGTTTTTT.

This clonotype was recorded many times. V usage is TRBV11-1 and J usage is TRBJ2-2; D might be TRBD1 (6 bases). Trimming cost V 5 bases and J 3 bases, with 16 bases left between them. Per the germline V gene, CDR1 is SGHAT and CDR2 is FQDESV (reference sequence). This CDR3 is built from 16 residues. The CDR3 nucleotides are TGTGCCAGCAGCCGACCGAGGGGGAAGGACACCGGGGAGCTGTTTTTT. It specifies CASSRPRGKDTGELFF.

This clonotype was recorded many times. The J gene is TRBJ2-5, the V gene TRBV25-1; D ambiguous. Trimming left V 8 bases short and J 2 bases short, with 18 bases between. This CDR3 comprises 15 residues. Germline V gene lookup returns CDR1 MGHDK and CDR2 SYGVNS. CDR3 sequence reads: CASPPPFGRQETQYF. The CDR3 DNA reads as TGTGCCAGCCCCCCCCCATTCGGACGACAAGAGACCCAGTACTTC.

This clonotype occurred many times. The J gene is TRBJ1-2, the V gene TRBV5-1; TRBD1 agrees at 10 bases. V lost 0 bases, J lost 4 bases, and 3 bases stayed unmatched. Per the germline V gene, CDR1 is SGHRS and CDR2 is YFSETQ. The CDR3 spans 15 residues. The CDR3 region has the DNA TGCGCCAGCAGCTTGGTGGGACAGGGGTCCTATGGCTACACCTTC. Residues: CASSLVGQGSYGYTF.

This clonotype was picked up many times. The chain uses TRBV20-1 and TRBJ2-7; D tentatively fits TRBD1 or TRBD2 (5 bases each). V was pared by 6 bases and J by 5 bases, with 17 bases between. The CDR3 has 13 amino acids. Germline CDR1 and CDR2: DFQATT and SNEGSKA (reference sequence). The CDR3 bases are TGCAGTGCCAAAAGGGACCTAAGGGACGAGCAGTACTTC. Its protein is CSAKRDLRDEQYF.

The sample holds many counts of this clonotype. The J gene is TRBJ2-7, the V gene TRBV6-1; D is unclear. Germline V gives CDR1 MNHNS, CDR2 SASEGT. Trimming removed 9 bases from V and 4 bases from J, with 16 bases in between. This CDR3 region has 13 residues. The CDR3 sequence: CASGSGSSYEQYF. In DNA form, the CDR3 reads TGTGCCAGTGGCTCCGGAAGTAGTTACGAGCAGTACTTC.

This clonotype has a count of ten or more. The chain recombines TRBV10-3 with TRBJ1-1; D gene ambiguous. The germline V and J ends were trimmed by 2 bases and 2 bases, with 9 bases remaining between them. The CDR3 has 14 amino acids. CDR1 is ENHRY and CDR2 is SYGVKD in the germline V gene. DNA for the CDR3: TGTGCCATCAGTGAGGGCGGGTTAAACACTGAAGCTTTCTTT. Protein sequence: CAISEGGLNTEAFF.

This clonotype was detected ten times or more. The chain combines TRBV7-9 with TRBJ1-1; D remains ambiguous. Trimming took 6 bases from V and 1 from J, leaving 12 bases between them. The CDR3 sequence is 14 residues long. Germline loops: CDR1 SEHNR, CDR2 FQNEAQ (reference sequence). CDR3 residues: CASRPTPGNTEAFF. CDR3 coding DNA: TGTGCCAGCAGGCCTACCCCAGGGAACACTGAAGCTTTCTTT.

This clonotype has a count of ten or more. The chain uses TRBV6-1 and TRBJ1-1; D is unclear. V lost 2 bases, J lost 4 bases, and 14 bases lay in between. Germline values: CDR1 MNHNS, CDR2 SASEGT. This CDR3 spans 15 amino acids. The CDR3 DNA is TGTGCCAGCAGTGAAACTGTCGGGGTGGGCACTGAAGCTTTCTTT. Its translation is CASSETVGVGTEAFF.

This clonotype has a handful of counts. The chain combines TRBV14 with TRBJ1-1; no firm D call. The CDR3 has 15 residues. Germline V gene sequence: CDR1 SGHDN, CDR2 FVKESK. V was pared by 0 bases and J by 5 bases, with 13 bases between. The CDR3 is CASSQDWEGWTEAFF. Written as DNA, the CDR3 is TGTGCCAGCAGCCAAGATTGGGAGGGTTGGACTGAAGCTTTCTTT. Together with reference TRBV14 and TRBJ1-1, the CDR3 gives the full variable domain: EAGVTQFPSHSVIEKGQTVTLRCDPISGHDNLYWYRRVMGKEIKFLLHFVKESKQDESGMPNNRFLAERTGGTYSTLKVQPAELEDSGVYFCASSQDWEGWTEAFFGQGTRLTVV.

At least ten counts were recorded for this clonotype. The rearrangement links TRBV12-3 or TRBV12-4 to TRBJ2-5, with 9 bases identical to TRBD1. CDR3 length: 14 residues. The V segment lost 1 base and the J segment 4 bases; nucleotides outside the gene matches: 1. CDR3 amino acids: CASSLVDRGETQYF. The CDR3 DNA sequence: TGTGCCAGCAGTTTAGTGGACAGGGGAGAGACCCAGTACTTC.

This clonotype was detected many times. This sequence joins TRBV6-5 and TRBJ1-2; D not certain. Germline V gene sequence: CDR1 MNHEY, CDR2 SVGAGI. CDR3 size: 13 residues. The V gene lost 2 bases and the J gene lost 5 bases, with 9 bases spanning the gap. The CDR3 loop is CASSYMGAYGYTF. CDR3 nucleotides: TGTGCCAGCAGTTACATGGGTGCTTATGGCTACACCTTC.

The chain carries TRBV6-1 and TRBJ1-6; possible D gene TRBD1, 5 bases. The CDR3 extends over 13 amino acids. Germline V CDR1 and CDR2: MNHNS, SASEGT. The ends were cut back, 10 bases at V and 9 bases at J, with 16 bases in the middle. The DNA of the CDR3 is TGTGCCACCGGACCGACCCAGGGTTCACCCCTCCACTTT. Translating it yields CATGPTQGSPLHF.

A remark on this clonotype: This may arise from a read error, as a much more abundant clone is one base away. The CDR3 end shows no conserved phenylalanine or tryptophan, and so a read error is likely. The chain couples TRBV2 to TRBJ2-2, with 9 nucleotides matching TRBD1. V shed 5 bases, J shed 2 bases, and the junction held 3 bases outside the gene matches. The CDR3 is 15 amino acids. The germline CDR1 and CDR2 sequences are SNHLY and FYNNEI. DNA for the CDR3: TGTGCCAGCAGTTCGGACAGGGGAAACACCGGGGAGCTGTTTTTG. Its translation is CASSSDRGNTGELFL.

This clonotype showed up just a few times. V and J are TRBV11-3 and TRBJ2-2; a possible D gene is TRBD1 (6 bases). V was cut by 4 bases and J by 2 bases, with 11 bases left in between. The length of the CDR3 is 15 residues. CDR1 and CDR2 from the germline V gene are SGHNT and YENEEA. CDR3 bases: TGTGCCAGCAGCTCCCGGGACACTAACACCGGGGAGCTGTTTTTT. Translation gives CASSSRDTNTGELFF.

This clonotype was seen repeatedly, ten times or more. This rearrangement joins TRBV28 to TRBJ1-5, with a tentative D call TRBD1 (5 bases). The CDR3 is 16 residues long. Trimming took 5 bases from V and 0 from J, leaving 14 bases between them. The germline CDR1 and CDR2 sequences are MDHEN and SYDVKM. The CDR3 loop reads CASSLDRAYSNQPQHF. The CDR3 region has the DNA TGTGCCAGCAGTCTTGACAGAGCGTATAGCAATCAGCCCCAGCATTTT.

This clonotype was counted ten times or more. V is TRBV2 and J is TRBJ1-5; the D is unclear. Trimming removed 4 bases from V and 5 bases from J, with 15 bases in between. Germline loops: CDR1 SNHLY, CDR2 FYNNEI. The CDR3 has 15 amino acids. The CDR3 loop is CASSANFGIHQPQHF. As DNA, the CDR3 is TGTGCCAGCAGTGCAAATTTCGGTATCCATCAGCCCCAGCATTTT.

This chain joins TRBV20-1 and TRBJ1-2; 7 bases line up with TRBD1. Losses at the gene ends were 5 bases for V and 8 bases for J; bases not matched to a gene: 11. CDR1 and CDR2 from the germline V gene are DFQATT and SNEGSKA (reference sequence). CDR3 length equals 13 residues. The CDR3 sequence is CSAQEDRVEGYTF. The CDR3 DNA sequence: TGCAGTGCTCAGGAAGACAGGGTGGAAGGCTACACCTTC.

This clonotype was seen repeatedly, ten times or more. This rearrangement joins TRBV6-1 to TRBJ1-6; unclear D gene. Germline V gives CDR1 MNHNS, CDR2 SASEGT. CDR3 size: 15 residues. Trimming left V 7 bases short and J 4 bases short, with 14 bases between. CDR3 region: CASTQVEGYNSPLHF. The CDR3 nucleotides are TGTGCCAGCACCCAGGTGGAGGGTTATAATTCACCCCTCCACTTT.

The V gene is TRBV5-1, the J gene TRBJ2-7; D gene ambiguous. The CDR3 length is 12 residues. V was shortened by 6 bases and J by 1 base, with 8 bases between the two germline ends. Germline V gene sequence: CDR1 SGHRS, CDR2 YFSETQ. CDR3 loop: CASTSLSYEQYF. The DNA for the CDR3 is TGCGCCAGCACCTCCCTGTCCTACGAGCAGTACTTC.

V and J are TRBV18 and TRBJ1-2; D call uncertain. The V end was cut by 3 bases, the J end by 0 bases, with 14 bases between. The germline CDR1 and CDR2 sequences are KGHSH and LQKENI. The CDR3 has 16 amino acids. The CDR3 here is CASSPGSVGANYGYTF. The CDR3 DNA sequence: TGTGCCAGCTCACCTGGGAGCGTGGGAGCTAACTATGGCTACACCTTC.

There are many counts of this clonotype. The chain is built from TRBV28 and TRBJ1-5; 7 bases map to TRBD1. In germline, CDR1 is MDHEN, CDR2 SYDVKM. The CDR3 contains 15 residues. With V trimmed by 2 bases and J by 5 bases, 6 bases remained unmatched. In DNA form, the CDR3 reads TGTGCCAGCAGTTTACGGGACAGAGGGTATCAGCCCCAGCATTTT. It codes for CASSLRDRGYQPQHF.